This paragraph covers one T cell receptor (beta chain) sequence. This clone was seen just once. What antigen it recognizes has not been identified. Base-call qualities are not available, and no considerably larger clone is one nucleotide away. The source of the sample is a study of blood T cell repertoires in COVID-19 (dated by TCRdb to 2018 to 2020). For the study in its entirety: Samples from collaborators originated in the United States, Italy and Spain and spanned both the acute and convalescent phases of COVID-19. The material from the prospective study consisted of cDNA or gDNA derived from T cells, B-cell-depleted T cells, or PBMCs. Nearly every sample came with metadata listing a de-identified subject ID, COVID-19 status, age in years and sex. A freely available public database, intended as a resource for researchers studying the immune response to SARS-CoV-2, is where the repertoires were released. Samples were obtained from the ongoing ImmuneRACE study (first 160 participants) and from 1,254 subjects provided by 6 global collaborators. Subjects who had been exposed to COVID-19, were actively infected with it, or had recovered from it provided the deeply sampled blood TCRbeta repertoires that made up the dataset. Where HLA class I and class II types were available, the types were taken from metadata supplied by the sample provider, not from assay-based typing. The paper as a whole reports these results and caveats: How much clinical and demographic metadata was included differed by source and by participant, and the metadata was provided uncurated.

In the prospective study, participants were roughly 18 to 100 years old, resided in fewer than 25 geographic areas of the United States, and were enrolled through a virtual design. In the prospective study, cohorts were assigned on the basis of participant-reported clinical history obtained from a screening survey and a study questionnaire. ImmuneRACE Cohort 3 recovered participants were defined by two consecutive negative NP/OP PCR tests, healthcare professional clearance, or symptom resolution. Each participant in the prospective study had whole blood, serum and a nasopharyngeal or oropharyngeal swab collected by mobile phlebotomists. Additional blood draws and questionnaires over an approximately two-month period could optionally be provided by prospective study participants. Before DNA extraction, prospective study blood samples were shipped either frozen or at room temperature. TCRbeta CDR3 regions were amplified from genomic DNA using the immunoSEQ Assay, a bias-controlled multiplex PCR. The authors' analysis ran thus. The number of nucleated cells in each sample was estimated from the amplification of reference gene primers within the assay. To quantify the absolute abundance of each unique TCRbeta CDR3 rearrangement, sequence reads were collapsed and filtered. For each sample, productive Simpson clonality was calculated by taking the square root of Simpson's diversity index across productive rearrangements. Not all clones reach the TCRdb copy of this immuneACCESS table, which keeps in-frame sequences only. Checked studies attribute under half of the gap to unresolved V genes and leave the rest unexplained. The V and J calls and clone size were taken over from that table, and D and trimming were inferred from the DNA. Recorded for this sample are 150,000 to 200,000 clones; 86% of them occurred a single time. The ten largest make up over 7% of the sample.

CDR1 and CDR2 are read off the germline V gene as SGHAT and FQNNGV. V is clipped by 0 bases and J by 4 bases, and the sequence between their germline boundaries is 10 bases long. The CDR3 starts with the cysteine, ends with the phenylalanine, and has 14 residues. Kept here is only the CDR3 DNA, which spans 42 bases and is read in frame from base 1. Material: PBMCs or T cells enriched from blood (not recorded which). The V and J genes are TRBV11-2 and TRBJ2-7, with a tentative D gene TRBD2 over 6 matching bases. The TCR originated in a young woman who had recovered from COVID-19. CDR3 loop: CASSLDQLAYEQYF. Read as DNA, the sequence is TGTGCCAGCAGCTTAGATCAACTAGCTTACGAGCAGTACTTC. Joined to the reference TRBV11-2 and TRBJ2-7 proteins, this CDR3 gives the full variable domain: EAGVAQSPRYKIIEKRQSVAFWCNPISGHATLYWYQQILGQGPKLLIQFQNNGVVDDSQLPKDRFSAERLKGVDSTLKIQPAKLEDSAVYLCASSLDQLAYEQYFGPGTRLTVT.